This T cell receptor (beta chain) derives from a study of T cell responses to AZD1222 COVID-19 vaccine. Sequencing was performed with immunoSEQ multiplex PCR; in TCRdb, only in-frame clones are kept and a portion is missing. This sample has 90,000 to 120,000 clones, with about 90% found just once. The CDR3 extends over 13 amino acids. CDR1 and CDR2 from the germline V gene are MNHEY and SVGAGI. The germline V and J ends were trimmed by 8 bases and 0 bases, with 8 bases remaining between them. Whole-study results and caveats: The study found Spike-specific TCR breadth and depth rose after two AZD1222 doses. Clonal diversity may have been underestimated in mostly white British donors. Just 5 to 7 people given AZD1222 tested seropositive at baseline. Unmutated regions of variants are reportedly targeted by nearly half of spike-specific TCRs.

The sample holds one count of this clone. The antigen is not known. Sequenced material: peripheral blood, taken 28 days after the second AZD1222 dose. This TCR came from an adult who received the AZD1222 COVID-19 vaccine. This sequence joins TRBV6-5 and TRBJ1-5; D is unclear. DNA of the CDR3: TGTGCCAGCCGAGCGATTAGCAATCAGCCCCAGCATTTT. Its protein product is CASRAISNQPQHF.